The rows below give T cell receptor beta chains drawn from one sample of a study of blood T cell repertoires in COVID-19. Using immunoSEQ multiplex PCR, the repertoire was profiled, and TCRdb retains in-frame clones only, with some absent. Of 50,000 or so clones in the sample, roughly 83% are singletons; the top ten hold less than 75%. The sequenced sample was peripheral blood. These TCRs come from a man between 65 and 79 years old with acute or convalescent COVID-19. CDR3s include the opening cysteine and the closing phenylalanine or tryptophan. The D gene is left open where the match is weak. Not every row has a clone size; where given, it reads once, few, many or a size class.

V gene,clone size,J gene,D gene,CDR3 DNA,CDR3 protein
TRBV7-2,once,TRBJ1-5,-,TGTGCCAGCAGCCCAAGTTCGGGTATTCAGCCCCAGCATTTT,CASSPSSGIQPQHF
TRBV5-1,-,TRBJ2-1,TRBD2,TGCGCCAGCAGCCTACTGACCGGGACTAGCGGGGGGGTAAATGAGCAGTTCTTC,CASSLLTGTSGGVNEQFF
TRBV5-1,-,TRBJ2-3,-,TGCGCCAGCTTTCATAGCACAGATACGCAGTATTTT,CASFHSTDTQYF
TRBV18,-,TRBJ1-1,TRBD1,TGTGCCAGCTCAAAAGGACAGGAGAACACTGAAGCTTTCTTT,CASSKGQENTEAFF
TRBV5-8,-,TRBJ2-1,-,TGTGCCAGCAGCTTCCTTGCCCTAGCGCTGGGCTACAATGAGCAGTTCTTC,CASSFLALALGYNEQFF
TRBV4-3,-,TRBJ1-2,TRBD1,TGCGCCAGCAGCCAAGTAGGACAGGTCTATGGCTACACCTTC,CASSQVGQVYGYTF
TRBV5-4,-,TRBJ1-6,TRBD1,TGTGCCAGCAGCAAGGGGACAGTTAATTCACCCCTCCACTTT,CASSKGTVNSPLHF
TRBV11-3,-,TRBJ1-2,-,TGTGCCAGCAGCTTTGGACAGATGTATGGCTACACCTTC,CASSFGQMYGYTF
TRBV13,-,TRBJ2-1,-,TGTGCCAGCAGCTCTAGATATAAGACAGGATACAATGAGCAGTTCTTC,CASSSRYKTGYNEQFF
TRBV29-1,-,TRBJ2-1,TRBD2,TGCAGCGTTGACCCAGCGGGGTACAATGAGCAGTTCTTC,CSVDPAGYNEQFF
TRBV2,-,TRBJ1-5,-,TGTGCCAGCAGTGAATCCGTATATCAGCCCCAGCATTTT,CASSESVYQPQHF
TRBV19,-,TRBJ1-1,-,TGTGCCAGTAGTATTCAGGGGAACACTGAAGCTTTCTTT,CASSIQGNTEAFF
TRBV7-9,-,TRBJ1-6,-,TGTGCCAGCAGCTTAGGGCGGGACTCGATGCGTAATTCACCCCTCCACTTT,CASSLGRDSMRNSPLHF
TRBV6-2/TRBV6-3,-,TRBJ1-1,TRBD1,TGTGCCAGCAGCAAGAACAGGGGTCCTTCTGAAGCTTTCTTT,CASSKNRGPSEAFF
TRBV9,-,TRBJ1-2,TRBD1,TGTGCCAGCAGCGGACCCGGGACAGAATATGGCTACACCTTC,CASSGPGTEYGYTF
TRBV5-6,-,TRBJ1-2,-,TGTGCCAGCAGCGCTGGGCTGAGATCCGACAGGTTGGGCACCTTC,CASSAGLRSDRLGTF
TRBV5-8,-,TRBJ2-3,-,TGTGCCAGCATTCAGGGGCGCACAGATACGCAGTATTTT,CASIQGRTDTQYF
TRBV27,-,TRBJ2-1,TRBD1,TGTGCCACCGTTTTGCAGGGGGCCACCTACAATGAGCAGTTCTTC,CATVLQGATYNEQFF
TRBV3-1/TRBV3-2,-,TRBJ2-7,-,TGTGCCAGCAGCCAGATGCCAGGGGAGCCCTACGAGCAGTACTTC,CASSQMPGEPYEQYF
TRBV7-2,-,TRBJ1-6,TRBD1,TGTGCCAGCAGCGTCACAGGGGGAAATTCACCCCTCCACTTT,CASSVTGGNSPLHF
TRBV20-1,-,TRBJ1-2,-,TGCAGTGCTAGTCTACAGGGACGAGAAGGCTACACCTTC,CSASLQGREGYTF
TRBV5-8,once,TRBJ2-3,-,TGTGCCAGCTTCCCCCGGTTCACCCTGACAGATACGCAGTATTTT,CASFPRFTLTDTQYF
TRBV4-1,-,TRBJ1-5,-,TGCGCCAGCAGCCAAGGGGGGGGAGGCAATCAGCCCCAGCATTTT,CASSQGGGGNQPQHF
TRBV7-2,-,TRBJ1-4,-,TGTGCCAGCAGCCCTCTGGCCGATAATGAAAAACTGTTTTTT,CASSPLADNEKLFF
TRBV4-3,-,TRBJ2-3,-,TGCGCCAGCAGACCCGACAGCCTTAGCACAGATACGCAGTATTTT,CASRPDSLSTDTQYF
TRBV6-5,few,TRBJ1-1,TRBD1,TGTGCCAGCGCCCGTAGGGGGACAGGGGTCACTGAAGCTTTCTTT,CASARRGTGVTEAFF
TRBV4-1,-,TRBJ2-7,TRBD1,TGCGCCAGCAGCCAAGGACAGGGGTTCCGTGGGTACGAGCAGTACTTC,CASSQGQGFRGYEQYF
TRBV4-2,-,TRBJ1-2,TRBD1,TGTGCCAGCAGCCAGAACAGGGGGTATGGCTACACCTTC,CASSQNRGYGYTF
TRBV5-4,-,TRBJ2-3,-,TGTGCCAGCAGCATAGGACTTGCCCGCACAGATACGCAGTATTTT,CASSIGLARTDTQYF
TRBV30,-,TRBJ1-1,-,TGTGCCTGGAGTCCCCTCGAACTACTGAACACTGAAGCTTTCTTT,CAWSPLELLNTEAFF
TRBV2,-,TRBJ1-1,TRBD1,TGTGCCAGCATGACAGGGTTCGGCACTGAAGCTTTCTTT,CASMTGFGTEAFF
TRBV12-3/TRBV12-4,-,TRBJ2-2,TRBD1,TGTGCCAGCAGTTCGACAGGGTCCGGGGAGCTGTTTTTT,CASSSTGSGELFF
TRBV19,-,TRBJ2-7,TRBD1,TGTGCCAGTAGTACCGGGACAGGGGTTGTCGAGCAGTACTTC,CASSTGTGVVEQYF
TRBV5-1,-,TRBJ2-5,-,TGCGCCAGCAGCCCCGTCCCGCGTCGACAGGGAGGAGAGACCCAGTACTTC,CASSPVPRRQGGETQYF
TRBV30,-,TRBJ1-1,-,TGTGCCTGGGGCCCCTCCTTTACTGAAGCTTTCTTT,CAWGPSFTEAFF
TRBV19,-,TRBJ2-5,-,TGTGCCAGTAGTATGGTTATTTGGGGGACTCAAGAGACCCAGTACTTC,CASSMVIWGTQETQYF
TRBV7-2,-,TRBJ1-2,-,TGTGCCAGCAGTCTGGACGGGGGATATGGCTACACCTTC,CASSLDGGYGYTF
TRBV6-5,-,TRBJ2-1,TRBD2,TGTGCCAGCAGTCCCCTTGGTAGCGGGGTAAATGAGCAGTTCTTC,CASSPLGSGVNEQFF
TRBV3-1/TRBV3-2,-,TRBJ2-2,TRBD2,TGTGCCAGCAGCCATGTCCGGGGGGGAGGGGCCGGGGAGCTGTTTTTT,CASSHVRGGGAGELFF
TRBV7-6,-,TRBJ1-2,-,TGTGCCAGCTCCCCGGCAGGGATTTATGGCTACACCTTC,CASSPAGIYGYTF